This passage covers 11 T cell receptor beta chains from one sample sequenced in a study of human versus mouse CDR3 diversity and MHC coevolution. The assay was immunoSEQ multiplex PCR, and TCRdb's table has in-frame clones only and misses some. The table lists tens of thousands of clones, roughly 95% of them singletons, with roughly 1.3% in the top ten. Sequencing was performed on naive CD4+ T cells from blood. Subset in this sample: CD45RO-negative CD62L-positive naive CD4 T cells. Receptors were obtained from a person between 30 and 69 years old in good health.

This chain's CDR3 is CASSLGGTPDTQYF. DNA of the CDR3: TGTGCCAGCAGCTTAGGAGGGACCCCAGATACGCAGTATTTT. The gene calls are TRBV7-3 and TRBJ2-3, with TRBD2 as a possible D gene (6 bases). CDR1 SGHTA and CDR2 FQGTGA come from the germline V gene. CDR3 length: 14 residues. Trimming cost V 2 bases and J 4 bases, with 10 bases left between them.

The J gene is TRBJ2-1, the V gene TRBV6-1; maybe TRBD2 (6 bases). The V gene's germline CDR1 is MNHNS and CDR2 SASEGT. The CDR3 runs 16 residues. V lost 3 bases and J lost 4, with 16 bases in between. In DNA form, the CDR3 reads TGTGCCAGCAGTGACTTCTCCGGGACTCCATACAATGAGCAGTTCTTC. This encodes CASSDFSGTPYNEQFF.

The V and J genes are TRBV2 and TRBJ2-2; TRBD2 matches at 13 bases. V shed 6 bases and J 4 bases; nucleotides not matched to a gene: 5. The CDR3 extends over 16 amino acids. Germline CDR1 reads SNHLY; CDR2 reads FYNNEI. This chain's CDR3 is CASRLAGGLSTGELFF. The CDR3 DNA is TGTGCCAGCAGACTAGCGGGAGGGCTGTCCACCGGGGAGCTGTTTTTT.

The chain is built from TRBV7-8 and TRBJ2-7; D gene unclear. CDR1 is SGHVS, CDR2 FQNEAQ, per germline. Trimming cost V 5 bases and J 3 bases, with 14 bases left between them. This CDR3 contains 14 residues. CDR3 amino acids: CASSRTGPHYEQYF. The CDR3 DNA follows: TGTGCCAGCAGCCGCACGGGTCCGCACTACGAGCAGTACTTC.

V gene TRBV28 combines with J gene TRBJ2-7; a weak D match, TRBD2 (6 bases). CDR3 length: 16 residues. With 4 bases removed from V and 2 bases from J, the gap between germline ends came to 18 bases. Germline CDR1 is MDHEN and CDR2 is SYDVKM. The CDR3 DNA sequence: TGTGCCAGCAGTTCCCACTCGATGGGGGGAACCTACGAGCAGTACTTC. Protein sequence: CASSSHSMGGTYEQYF.

This clone appeared once. The DNA of the CDR3 is TGTGCCAGCAGTTCATGGACAGGGGGGAATGAAAAACTGTTTTTT. Encoded protein: CASSSWTGGNEKLFF. The chain links TRBV27 to TRBJ1-4, with 10 bases lining up with TRBD1. Germline lookup yields CDR1 MNHEY and CDR2 SMNVEV (reference sequence). CDR3 size: 15 residues. The trim removed 4 bases at V and 5 bases at J, leaving 4 bases unmatched.

The V gene is TRBV6-5, the J gene TRBJ2-7; a possible D gene is TRBD2 (6 bases). CDR1 is MNHEY and CDR2 is SVGAGI in the germline V gene. Deletions cut 2 bases from V and 6 bases from J, with 8 bases between. CDR3 length: 12 residues. The CDR3: CASSYLGGEQYF. CDR3 DNA: TGTGCCAGCAGTTACCTGGGGGGCGAGCAGTACTTC.

This clone was found once. This chain uses TRBV9 with TRBJ1-3, with D unclear. Germline V gives CDR1 SGDLS, CDR2 YYNGEE. With 0 bases removed from V and 7 bases from J, the gap between germline ends came to 14 bases. There are 15 residues in the CDR3. The CDR3 sequence is CASSVGISGLNTIYF. The CDR3 DNA follows: TGTGCCAGCAGCGTAGGGATAAGTGGACTCAACACCATATATTTT.

This clone has more than one count but fewer than ten. The chain combines TRBV5-1 with TRBJ1-2, with D hard to call. The length of the CDR3 is 14 residues. V shed 0 bases and J shed 8 bases, with 14 bases lying between them. The germline gives CDR1 SGHRS, CDR2 YFSETQ. CDR3 region: CASSLDSHMVGYTF. CDR3 bases: TGCGCCAGCAGCTTGGACAGTCATATGGTGGGCTACACCTTC.

J is TRBJ2-1 and V is TRBV14; D may be TRBD1 (5 bases). This CDR3 spans 15 amino acids. Germline-derived CDR1 and CDR2 are SGHDN and FVKESK. Trimming cost V 1 base and J 6 bases, with 13 bases left between them. CDR3 amino acids: CASSQVGRAANEQFF. CDR3 in DNA: TGTGCCAGCAGCCAAGTGGGCAGGGCGGCCAATGAGCAGTTCTTC.

The V call is TRBV30, the J call TRBJ2-7, with TRBD2 matching 11 bases. Germline assignment: CDR1 GTSNPN and CDR2 SVGIG (reference sequence). The V gene end was trimmed by 3 bases and the J gene end by 6 bases; junction bases not matched to a gene: 10. The CDR3 contains 15 residues. The DNA of the CDR3 is TGTGCCTGGAGGTCCCCGCCGGGACTAGCGGCCGAGCAGTACTTC. It is translated as CAWRSPPGLAAEQYF.